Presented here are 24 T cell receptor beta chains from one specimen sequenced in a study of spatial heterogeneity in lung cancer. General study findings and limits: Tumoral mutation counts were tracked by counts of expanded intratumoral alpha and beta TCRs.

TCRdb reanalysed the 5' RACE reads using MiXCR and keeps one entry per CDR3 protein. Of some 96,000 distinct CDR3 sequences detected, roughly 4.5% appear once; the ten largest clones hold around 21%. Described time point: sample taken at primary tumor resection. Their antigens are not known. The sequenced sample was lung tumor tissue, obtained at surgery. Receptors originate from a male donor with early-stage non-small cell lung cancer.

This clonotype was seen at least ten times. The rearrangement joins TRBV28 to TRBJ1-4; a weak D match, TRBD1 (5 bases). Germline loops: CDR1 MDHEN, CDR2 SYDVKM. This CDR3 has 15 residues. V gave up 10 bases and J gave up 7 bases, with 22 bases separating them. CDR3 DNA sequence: TGTGCCACATCCCTGCGCGGGGCAATTGGTGAAAAACTGTTTTTT. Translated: CATSLRGAIGEKLFF. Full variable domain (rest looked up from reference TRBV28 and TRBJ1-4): DVKVTQSSRYLVKRTGEKVFLECVQDMDHENMFWYRQDPGLGLRLIYFSYDVKMKEKGDIPEGYSVSREKKERFSLILESASTNQTSMYLCATSLRGAIGEKLFFGSGTQLSVL.

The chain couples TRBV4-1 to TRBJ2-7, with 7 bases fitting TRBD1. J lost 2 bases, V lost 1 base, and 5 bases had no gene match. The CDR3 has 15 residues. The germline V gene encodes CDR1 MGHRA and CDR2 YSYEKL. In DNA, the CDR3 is TGCGCCAGCAGCCAAGGGACAGGATCGACCTACGAGCAGTACTTC. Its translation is CASSQGTGSTYEQYF.

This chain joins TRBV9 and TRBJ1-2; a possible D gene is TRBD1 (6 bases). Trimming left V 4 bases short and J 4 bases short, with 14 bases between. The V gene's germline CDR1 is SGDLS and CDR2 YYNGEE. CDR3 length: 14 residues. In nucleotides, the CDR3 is TGTGCCAGCAGCCCCCGAGAGGACAGCTATGGCTACACCTTC. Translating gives CASSPREDSYGYTF.

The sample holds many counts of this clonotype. CDR3 sequence: CASSEQLDTEAFF. The CDR3, as DNA: TGTGCCAGCAGTGAACAACTGGACACTGAAGCTTTCTTT. V usage is TRBV6-1 and J usage is TRBJ1-1; D is unresolved. Germline V CDR1 and CDR2: MNHNS, SASEGT. There are 13 residues in the CDR3. The V end lost 2 bases, the J end lost 3 bases, and 7 bases lay between the germline ends.

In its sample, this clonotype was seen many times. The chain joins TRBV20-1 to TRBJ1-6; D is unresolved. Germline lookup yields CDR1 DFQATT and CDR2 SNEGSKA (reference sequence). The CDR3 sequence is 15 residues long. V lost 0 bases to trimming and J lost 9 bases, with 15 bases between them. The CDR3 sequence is CSAREKGGPGSPLHF. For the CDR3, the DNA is TGCAGTGCTAGAGAAAAGGGAGGCCCTGGTTCACCCCTCCACTTT.

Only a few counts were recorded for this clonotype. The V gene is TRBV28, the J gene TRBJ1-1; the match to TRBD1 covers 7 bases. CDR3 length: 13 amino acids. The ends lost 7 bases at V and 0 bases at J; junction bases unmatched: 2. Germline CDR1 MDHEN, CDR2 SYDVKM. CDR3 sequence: CASNQGVNTEAFF. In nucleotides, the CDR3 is TGTGCCAGCAATCAGGGGGTGAACACTGAAGCTTTCTTT. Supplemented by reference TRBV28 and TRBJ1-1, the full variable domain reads DVKVTQSSRYLVKRTGEKVFLECVQDMDHENMFWYRQDPGLGLRLIYFSYDVKMKEKGDIPEGYSVSREKKERFSLILESASTNQTSMYLCASNQGVNTEAFFGQGTRLTVV.

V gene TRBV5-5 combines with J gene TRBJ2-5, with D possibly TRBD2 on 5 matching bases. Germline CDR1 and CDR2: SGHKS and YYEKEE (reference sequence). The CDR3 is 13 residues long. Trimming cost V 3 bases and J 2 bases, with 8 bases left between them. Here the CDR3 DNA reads TGTGCCAGCAGCTGGACTTTGCAAGAGACCCAGTACTTC. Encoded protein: CASSWTLQETQYF.

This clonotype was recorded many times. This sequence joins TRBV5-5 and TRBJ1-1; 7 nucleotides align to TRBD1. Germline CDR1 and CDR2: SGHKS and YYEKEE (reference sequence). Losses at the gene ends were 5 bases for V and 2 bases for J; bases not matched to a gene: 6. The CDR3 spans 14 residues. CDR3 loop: CASSRGRGNTEAFF. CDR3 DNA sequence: TGTGCCAGCAGTAGGGGGCGCGGAAACACTGAAGCTTTCTTT.

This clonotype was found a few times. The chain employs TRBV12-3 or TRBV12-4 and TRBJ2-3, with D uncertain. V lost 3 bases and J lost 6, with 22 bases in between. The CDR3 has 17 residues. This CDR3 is CASSFSSYITEGDTQYF. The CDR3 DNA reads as TGTGCCAGCAGTTTTTCCTCTTACATTACCGAAGGGGATACGCAGTATTTT.

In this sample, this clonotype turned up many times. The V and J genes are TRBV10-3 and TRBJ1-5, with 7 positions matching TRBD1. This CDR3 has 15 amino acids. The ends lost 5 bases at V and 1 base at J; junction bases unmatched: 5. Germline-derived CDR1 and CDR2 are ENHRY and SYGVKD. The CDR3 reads CAISSEQGSNQPQHF. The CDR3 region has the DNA TGTGCCATCAGTAGCGAACAGGGGAGCAATCAGCCCCAGCATTTT.

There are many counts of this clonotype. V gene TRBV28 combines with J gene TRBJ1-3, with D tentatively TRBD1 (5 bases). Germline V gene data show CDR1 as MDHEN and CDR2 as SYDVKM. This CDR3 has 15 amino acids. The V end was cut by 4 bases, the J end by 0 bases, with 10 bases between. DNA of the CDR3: TGTGCCAGCAGTTATCCGGGGGGCTCTGGAAACACCATATATTTT. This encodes CASSYPGGSGNTIYF.

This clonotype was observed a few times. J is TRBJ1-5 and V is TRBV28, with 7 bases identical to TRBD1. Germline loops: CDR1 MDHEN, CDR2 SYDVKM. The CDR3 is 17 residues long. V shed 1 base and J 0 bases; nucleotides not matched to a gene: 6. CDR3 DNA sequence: TGTGCCAGCAGTTTATACAGGGGAGGTCATAGCAATCAGCCCCAGCATTTT. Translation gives CASSLYRGGHSNQPQHF.

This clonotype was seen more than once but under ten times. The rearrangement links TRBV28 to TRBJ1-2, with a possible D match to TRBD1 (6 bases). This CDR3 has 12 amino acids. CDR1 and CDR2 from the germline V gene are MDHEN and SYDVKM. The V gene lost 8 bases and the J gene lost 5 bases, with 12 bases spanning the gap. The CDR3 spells CASSYRAYGYTF. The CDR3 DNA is TGTGCCAGCTCTTACAGGGCTTATGGCTACACCTTC.

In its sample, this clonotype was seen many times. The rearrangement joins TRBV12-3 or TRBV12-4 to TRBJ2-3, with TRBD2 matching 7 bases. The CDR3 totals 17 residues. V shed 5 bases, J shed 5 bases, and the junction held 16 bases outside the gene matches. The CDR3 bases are TGTGCCAGCAGTCTATCCAGGACTAGTCTGGGAAGAGATACGCAGTATTTT. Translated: CASSLSRTSLGRDTQYF.

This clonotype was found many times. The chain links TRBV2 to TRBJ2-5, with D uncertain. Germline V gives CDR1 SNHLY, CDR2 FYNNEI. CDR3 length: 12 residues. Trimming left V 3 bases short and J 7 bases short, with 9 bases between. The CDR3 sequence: CASSEILRTQYF. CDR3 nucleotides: TGTGCCAGCAGTGAGATCCTTCGGACCCAGTACTTC.

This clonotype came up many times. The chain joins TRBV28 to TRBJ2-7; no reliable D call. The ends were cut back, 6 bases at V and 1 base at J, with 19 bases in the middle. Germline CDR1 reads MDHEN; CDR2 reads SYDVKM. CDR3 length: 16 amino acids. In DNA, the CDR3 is TGTGCCAGCAGCCAGAAGGAATGGGCGAGATCCTACGAGCAGTACTTC. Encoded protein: CASSQKEWARSYEQYF.

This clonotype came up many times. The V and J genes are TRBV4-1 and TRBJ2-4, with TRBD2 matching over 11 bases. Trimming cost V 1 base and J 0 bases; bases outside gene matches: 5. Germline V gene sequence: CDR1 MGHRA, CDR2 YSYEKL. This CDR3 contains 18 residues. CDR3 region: CASSQGLAGGQAKNIQYF. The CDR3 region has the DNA TGCGCCAGCAGCCAAGGGCTAGCGGGAGGCCAAGCCAAAAACATTCAGTACTTC.

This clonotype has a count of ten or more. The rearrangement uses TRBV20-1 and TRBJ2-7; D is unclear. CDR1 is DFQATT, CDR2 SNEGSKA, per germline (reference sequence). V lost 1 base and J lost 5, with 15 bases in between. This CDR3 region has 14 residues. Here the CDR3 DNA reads TGCAGTGCTAGAGTTCGACAATCTCTGGACGAGCAGTACTTC. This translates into CSARVRQSLDEQYF.

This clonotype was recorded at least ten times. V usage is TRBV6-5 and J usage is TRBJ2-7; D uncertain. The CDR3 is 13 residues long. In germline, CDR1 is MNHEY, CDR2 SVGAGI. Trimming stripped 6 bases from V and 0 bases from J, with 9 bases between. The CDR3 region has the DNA TGTGCCAGCAGAGGGCCGAACTCCTACGAGCAGTACTTC. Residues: CASRGPNSYEQYF.

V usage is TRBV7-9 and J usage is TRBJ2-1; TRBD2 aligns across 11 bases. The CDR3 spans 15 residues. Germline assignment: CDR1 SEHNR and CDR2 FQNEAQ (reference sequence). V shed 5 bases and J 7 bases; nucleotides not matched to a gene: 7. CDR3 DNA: TGTGCCAGCAGCCCTCTAGCGGGAGGATGGAATGAGCAGTTCTTC. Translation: CASSPLAGGWNEQFF.

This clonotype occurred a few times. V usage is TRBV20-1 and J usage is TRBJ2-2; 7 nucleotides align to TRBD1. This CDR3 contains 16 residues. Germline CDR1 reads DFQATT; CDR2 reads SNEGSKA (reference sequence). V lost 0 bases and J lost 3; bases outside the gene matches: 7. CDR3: CSARDRGGPDTGELFF. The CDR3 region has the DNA TGCAGTGCTAGAGATAGAGGGGGCCCAGACACCGGGGAGCTGTTTTTT.

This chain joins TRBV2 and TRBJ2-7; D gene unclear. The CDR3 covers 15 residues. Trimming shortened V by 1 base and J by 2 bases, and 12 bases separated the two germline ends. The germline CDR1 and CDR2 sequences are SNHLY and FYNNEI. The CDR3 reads CASSEGQAVTYEQYF. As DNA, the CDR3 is TGTGCCAGCAGTGAAGGGCAGGCAGTCACCTACGAGCAGTACTTC.

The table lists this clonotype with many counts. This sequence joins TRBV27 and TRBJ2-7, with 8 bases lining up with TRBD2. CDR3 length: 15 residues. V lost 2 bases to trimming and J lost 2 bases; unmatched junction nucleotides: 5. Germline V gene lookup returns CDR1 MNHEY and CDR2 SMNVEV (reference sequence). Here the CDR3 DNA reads TGTGCCAGCAGTTTAGAAGCGGGAGTTACCTACGAGCAGTACTTC. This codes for CASSLEAGVTYEQYF.

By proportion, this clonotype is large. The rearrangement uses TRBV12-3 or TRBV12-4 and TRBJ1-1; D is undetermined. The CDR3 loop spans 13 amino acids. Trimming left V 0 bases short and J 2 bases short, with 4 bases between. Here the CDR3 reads CASSLATNTEAFF. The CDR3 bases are TGTGCCAGCAGTTTAGCCACAAACACTGAAGCTTTCTTT.